A selection of T cell receptor beta chains follows, all from one sample in a study of patients and donors after allogeneic stem cell transplantation. TCRdb reanalysed the RT-PCR reads using MiXCR and keeps one entry per CDR3 protein. Here the sample spans 900,000 to 1,000,000 distinct CDR3 sequences, more than 15% being singletons. Sequenced material: blood, either unsorted or a sorted T cell fraction (not recorded which). Every receptor here comes from a human donor who was either an allogeneic HSCT recipient or a stem cell or donor lymphocyte infusion donor (not recorded which). It is not recorded whose cells these are; they may come from a transplant donor. Each CDR3 is given with its conserved first and last residue. D genes are given only for firm matches. Clone size is given for some rows only: seen once, a few or many times, or a class if the clone is expanded.

J gene | V gene | D gene | clone size | CDR3 DNA | CDR3 protein
TRBJ1-6 | TRBV2 | - | few | TGTGCCAGCAGTGAAGACCAGGACCCCCTCCACTTT | CASSEDQDPLHF
TRBJ1-2 | TRBV6-1 | - | - | TGTGCCAGCAGTGAAGGGCCCGACAGGAGGTATGGCTACACCTTC | CASSEGPDRRYGYTF
TRBJ2-7 | TRBV7-8 | - | - | TGTGCCAGCAGCGCACAGGGTCTTCTCCTATACGAGCAGTACTTC | CASSAQGLLLYEQYF
TRBJ2-7 | TRBV4-2 | - | - | TGTGCCAGCAGCCAAGAGGGTGGGCCCTCCTACGAGCAGTACTTC | CASSQEGGPSYEQYF
TRBJ1-5 | TRBV20-1 | - | few | TGCAGTGCTTCTCACTCCCGGGACACTCAGCCCCAGCATTTT | CSASHSRDTQPQHF
TRBJ2-3 | TRBV2 | - | few | TGTGCCAGCAGGAGAAGCCAAGATACGCAGTATTTT | CASRRSQDTQYF
TRBJ1-3 | TRBV11-2 | - | few | TGTGCCAGCGAACGGGACACCCCTGGAAACACCATATATTTT | CASERDTPGNTIYF
TRBJ2-3 | TRBV4-2 | - | - | TGTGCCAGCAGCCAACGGGCCCCAGCGAGATCCACAGATACGCAGTATTTT | CASSQRAPARSTDTQYF
TRBJ2-7 | TRBV5-1 | TRBD2 | - | TGCGCCAGCAGCTTCCGGGAGGCCCGTTCCTACGAGCAGTACTTC | CASSFREARSYEQYF
TRBJ1-1 | TRBV20-1 | - | - | TGCAGTGCCCTATACAGTGTTAACACTGAAGCTTTCTTT | CSALYSVNTEAFF
TRBJ2-2 | TRBV6-6 | - | - | TGTGCCAGCCTCCCCCCGGGGACCGGGGAGCTGTTTTTT | CASLPPGTGELFF
TRBJ1-6 | TRBV20-1 | TRBD1 | - | TGCAGTGCTCTTGACACAGGGGAAAATTCACCCCTCCACTTT | CSALDTGENSPLHF
TRBJ2-1 | TRBV7-3 | TRBD2 | few | TGTGCCAGCAGCTCTCTTAGCGGGGTCTCCTACAATGAGCAGTTCTTC | CASSSLSGVSYNEQFF
TRBJ1-2 | TRBV27 | TRBD1 | few | TGTGCCAGCAGTCCCTCGGGACAGGGGGGGGATGGCTACACCTTC | CASSPSGQGGDGYTF
TRBJ2-3 | TRBV12-5 | - | few | TGTGCTAGTGGCCATTTTACGTTAACTAGCACAGATACGCAGTATTTT | CASGHFTLTSTDTQYF
TRBJ2-3 | TRBV29-1 | - | many | TGCAGCGTTGAAAAGGTGGATACGCAGTATTTT | CSVEKVDTQYF
TRBJ2-2 | TRBV19 | - | few | TGTGCCAGTAGTATAGCCGGGGTCTACATGAACACCGGGGAGCTGTTTTTT | CASSIAGVYMNTGELFF